This TCR beta chain came from a study of blood T cell repertoires in COVID-19. In the study overall: Material from acute and convalescent COVID-19 was sourced from the United States, Italy and Spain. T cells, B-cell-depleted T cells, or PBMCs supplied cDNA or gDNA.

Germline V gene sequence: CDR1 SGHVS, CDR2 FQNEAQ. Germline trimming cut 4 bases from V and 7 bases from J; bases unmatched to any gene: 9. CDR3 length equals 15 residues. In the source study's methods: Estimation of nucleated cell counts was performed using reference gene primer amplification. TCRdb's copy holds only in-frame clones and misses some; the assay was immunoSEQ multiplex PCR. V, J and clone size reflect that table, while D and trimming were determined from the DNA. Among 95,000 to 110,000 clones listed, about 88% were seen once. Specimen: peripheral blood. This clonotype was obtained from a human donor in a cohort sampled during active COVID-19. The rearrangement links TRBV7-8 to TRBJ2-4; 8 nucleotides align to TRBD1. As DNA, the CDR3 is TGTGCCAGCAGCTCCCCAGGGGGCGCAGGGAACATTCAGTACTTC. This sequence encodes CASSSPGGAGNIQYF.